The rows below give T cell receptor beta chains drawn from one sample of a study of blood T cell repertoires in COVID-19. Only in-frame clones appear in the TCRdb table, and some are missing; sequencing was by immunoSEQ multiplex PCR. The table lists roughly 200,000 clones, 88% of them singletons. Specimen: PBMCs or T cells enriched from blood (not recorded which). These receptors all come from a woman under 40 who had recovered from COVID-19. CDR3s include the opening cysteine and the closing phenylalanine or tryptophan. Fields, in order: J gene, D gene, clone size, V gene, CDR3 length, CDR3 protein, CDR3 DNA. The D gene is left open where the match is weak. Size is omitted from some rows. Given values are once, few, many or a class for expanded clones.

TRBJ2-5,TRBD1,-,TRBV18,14,CASSPSGGQETQYF,TGTGCCAGCTCACCTTCAGGGGGCCAAGAGACCCAGTACTTC
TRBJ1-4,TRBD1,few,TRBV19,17,CASSMPPPTGVGEKLFF,TGTGCCAGTAGTATGCCGCCCCCGACAGGGGTGGGTGAAAAACTGTTTTTT
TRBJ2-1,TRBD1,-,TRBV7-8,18,CASSLALSGTGGSGEQFF,TGTGCCAGCAGCTTAGCGCTCTCTGGGACAGGAGGAAGCGGTGAGCAGTTCTTC
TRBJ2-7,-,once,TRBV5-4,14,CASSSFVTSYEQYF,TGTGCCAGCAGCTCTTTCGTGACATCCTACGAGCAGTACTTC
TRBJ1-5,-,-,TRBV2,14,CASKRLQGGQPQHF,TGTGCCAGCAAAAGGCTACAGGGTGGACAGCCCCAGCATTTT
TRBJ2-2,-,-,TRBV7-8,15,CASSLAVRTTGELFF,TGTGCCAGCAGCTTAGCGGTTAGAACCACCGGGGAGCTGTTTTTT
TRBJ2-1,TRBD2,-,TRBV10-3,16,CAISGPRGEYYNEQFF,TGTGCCATCAGTGGACCGCGGGGGGAATATTACAATGAGCAGTTCTTC
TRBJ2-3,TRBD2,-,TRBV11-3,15,CASSWAGGSTDTQYF,TGTGCCAGCAGCTGGGCGGGGGGAAGCACAGATACGCAGTATTTT
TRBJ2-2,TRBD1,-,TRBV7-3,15,CASSSGGTGQRELFF,TGTGCCAGCAGCTCCGGGGGGACAGGGCAAAGGGAGCTGTTTTTT
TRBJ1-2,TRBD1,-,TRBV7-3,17,CASSLTPTTTGLNGYTF,TGTGCCAGCAGCCTAACCCCTACGACGACAGGGTTAAATGGCTACACCTTC
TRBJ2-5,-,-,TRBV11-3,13,CASSQGQSETQYF,TGTGCCAGCAGCCAGGGCCAGTCGGAGACCCAGTACTTC
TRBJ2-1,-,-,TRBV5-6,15,CASSLGGLSYNEQFF,TGTGCCAGCAGCTTGGGGGGACTCTCCTACAATGAGCAGTTCTTC
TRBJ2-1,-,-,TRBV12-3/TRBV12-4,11,CASSLINEQFF,TGTGCCAGCAGTTTAATAAATGAGCAGTTCTTC
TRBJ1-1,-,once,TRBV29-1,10,CSVRTVEAFF,TGCAGCGTCAGGACAGTTGAAGCTTTCTTT
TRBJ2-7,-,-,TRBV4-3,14,CASSQSPGSYEQYF,TGCGCCAGCAGCCAAAGTCCGGGCTCCTACGAGCAGTACTTC
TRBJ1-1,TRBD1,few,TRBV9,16,CASSVTPDRGNTEAFF,TGTGCCAGCAGCGTAACCCCGGACAGGGGTAACACTGAAGCTTTCTTT
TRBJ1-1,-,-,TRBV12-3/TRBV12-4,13,CASSLMTASEAFF,TGTGCCAGCAGTTTAATGACAGCTTCTGAAGCTTTCTTT
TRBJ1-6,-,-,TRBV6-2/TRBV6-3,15,CASSYQGRLGAPLHF,TGTGCCAGCAGTTACCAGGGGCGGCTTGGGGCACCCCTCCACTTT
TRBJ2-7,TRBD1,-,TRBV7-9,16,CASSLVPTGGSYEQYF,TGTGCCAGCAGCTTAGTCCCGACAGGGGGTTCCTACGAGCAGTACTTC
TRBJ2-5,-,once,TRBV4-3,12,CARGGWKETQYF,TGCGCCAGGGGGGGATGGAAAGAGACCCAGTACTTC
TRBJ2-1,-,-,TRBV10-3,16,CAISVGGAILVYEQFF,TGTGCCATCAGTGTAGGGGGGGCCATCCTCGTATATGAGCAGTTCTTC
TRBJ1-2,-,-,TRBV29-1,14,CSVEGATGNYGYTF,TGCAGCGTTGAAGGGGCAACAGGGAACTATGGCTACACCTTC
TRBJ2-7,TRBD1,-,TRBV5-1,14,CASSLGTGAREQYF,TGCGCCAGCAGCTTGGGGACAGGAGCCCGGGAGCAGTACTTC
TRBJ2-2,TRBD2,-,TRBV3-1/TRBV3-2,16,CASSQGSAGVTGELFF,TGTGCCAGCAGCCAGGGTTCTGCGGGGGTCACCGGGGAGCTGTTTTTT
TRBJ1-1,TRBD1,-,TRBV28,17,CASSSGQGPTRNTEAFF,TGTGCCAGCAGTTCCGGACAGGGTCCAACCCGAAACACTGAAGCTTTCTTT
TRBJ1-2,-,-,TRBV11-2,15,CASSLGGGSHYGYTF,TGTGCCAGCAGCTTAGGGGGGGGCAGCCACTATGGCTACACCTTC
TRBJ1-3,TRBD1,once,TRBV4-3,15,CASSRTGQGTNTIYF,TGCGCCAGCAGCCGGACCGGACAGGGTACGAACACCATATATTTT
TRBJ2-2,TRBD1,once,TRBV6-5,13,CASGTGGIGELFF,TGTGCCAGCGGGACAGGGGGCATCGGGGAGCTGTTTTTT
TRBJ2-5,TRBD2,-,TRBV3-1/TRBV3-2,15,CASSQDLTSGETQYF,TGTGCCAGCAGCCAAGATCTGACTAGCGGGGAGACCCAGTACTTC
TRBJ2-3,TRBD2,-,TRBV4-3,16,CASSQDWGGYTDTQYF,TGCGCCAGCAGCCAAGATTGGGGGGGGTACACAGATACGCAGTATTTT
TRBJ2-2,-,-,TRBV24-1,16,CATSDRDIANTGELFF,TGTGCCACCAGTGACCGGGACATAGCGAACACCGGGGAGCTGTTTTTT
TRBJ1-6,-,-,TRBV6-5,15,CASSLSGARDSPLHF,TGTGCCAGCAGTTTGTCAGGGGCCAGGGATTCACCCCTCCACTTT
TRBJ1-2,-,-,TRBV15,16,CATSVFVPLFFYGYTF,TGTGCCACCAGCGTCTTCGTCCCCCTATTTTTCTATGGCTACACCTTC
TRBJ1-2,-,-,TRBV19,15,CASSPPDIRNYGYTF,TGTGCCAGTAGTCCCCCGGACATACGAAACTATGGCTACACCTTC
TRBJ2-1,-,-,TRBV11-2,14,CASSFWGLRNEQFF,TGTGCCAGCAGCTTTTGGGGACTGCGCAATGAGCAGTTCTTC
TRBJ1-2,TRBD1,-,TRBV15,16,CATSRSVGQGAGGYTF,TGTGCCACCAGCAGATCCGTGGGACAGGGGGCCGGTGGCTACACCTTC
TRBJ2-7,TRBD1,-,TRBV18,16,CASSPGTSGGIYEQYF,TGTGCCAGCTCACCTGGGACATCAGGGGGTATCTACGAGCAGTACTTC
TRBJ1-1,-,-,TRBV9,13,CASSVVRNTEAFF,TGTGCCAGCAGCGTAGTCAGGAACACTGAAGCTTTCTTT
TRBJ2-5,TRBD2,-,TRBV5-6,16,CASSLTVGLAGETQYF,TGTGCCAGCAGCTTGACTGTTGGTCTAGCGGGGGAGACCCAGTACTTC
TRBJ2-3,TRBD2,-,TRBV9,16,CASSVAGGGVADTQYF,TGTGCCAGCAGCGTAGCCGGCGGGGGGGTCGCAGATACGCAGTATTTT
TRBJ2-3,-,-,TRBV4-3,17,CASSQDPPGTTTDTQYF,TGCGCCAGCAGCCAAGATCCCCCAGGGACAACCACAGATACGCAGTATTTT